Shown below are 10 T cell receptor beta chains from a single sample sequenced in a study of blood T cell repertoires in COVID-19. TCRdb's table, derived via immunoSEQ multiplex PCR, lists solely in-frame clones and lacks some. The sample has about 210,000 clones; about 88% are singletons. Sequencing was done on a sample of peripheral blood. The source is a woman aged 80 or over with acute or convalescent COVID-19.

The genes are TRBV5-1 and TRBJ1-6; 7 positions agree with TRBD1. CDR3 length equals 17 residues. Germline V gene sequence: CDR1 SGHRS, CDR2 YFSETQ. V gave up 4 bases and J gave up 0 bases; unmatched junction bases: 7. CDR3 nucleotide sequence: TGCGCCAGCAGCGAGGGACAGCTGAGCTCCTATAATTCACCCCTCCACTTT. It specifies CASSEGQLSSYNSPLHF. Using reference TRBV5-1 and TRBJ1-6 for the parts outside the CDR3, the full variable domain is KAGVTQTPRYLIKTRGQQVTLSCSPISGHRSVSWYQQTPGQGLQFLFEYFSETQRNKGNFPGRFSGRQFSNSRSEMNVSTLELGDSALYLCASSEGQLSSYNSPLHFGNGTRLTVT.

The chain joins TRBV7-2 to TRBJ1-3; the D gene is possibly TRBD1 (5 bases). The V gene lost 5 bases and the J gene lost 0 bases, with 8 bases spanning the gap. CDR1 is SGHTA and CDR2 is FQGNSA in the germline V gene. The CDR3 contains 14 residues. The CDR3, as DNA: TGTGCCAGCAGCAGGACAAGCTCTGGAAACACCATATATTTT. This sequence encodes CASSRTSSGNTIYF.

The V gene is TRBV14, the J gene TRBJ1-4, with D unresolved. Trimming shortened V by 1 base and J by 8 bases, and 17 bases separated the two germline ends. CDR1 is SGHDN, CDR2 FVKESK, per germline. The length of the CDR3 is 16 residues. The DNA of the CDR3 is TGTGCCAGCAGCCAAGGGTTGGCGGGGAGAGAGGAAAAACTGTTTTTT. It encodes CASSQGLAGREEKLFF.

The chain links TRBV5-4 to TRBJ1-1, with 7 bases fitting TRBD1. CDR1 and CDR2 (germline): SGHNT, YYREEE (reference sequence). Trimming removed 4 bases from V and 9 bases from J; junction bases left unmatched: 12. This CDR3 has 14 amino acids. The CDR3 DNA sequence: TGTGCCAGCAGCGCTACAACAGGGGAGCGACAAGCTTTCTTT. Translation: CASSATTGERQAFF.

This clone was seen a single time. The CDR3 protein is CASGTSMNTEAFF. In nucleotides, the CDR3 is TGTGCTAGTGGAACTTCTATGAACACTGAAGCTTTCTTT. This chain joins TRBV12-5 and TRBJ1-1; D remains ambiguous. Germline V CDR1 and CDR2: LGHNT, FRNRAP. The CDR3 spans 13 residues. Trimming shortened V by 6 bases and J by 0 bases, and 8 bases separated the two germline ends.

The chain joins TRBV2 to TRBJ1-4, with D perhaps TRBD1 (5 bases). This CDR3 is built from 13 residues. Germline V gives CDR1 SNHLY, CDR2 FYNNEI. V was pared by 8 bases and J by 4 bases, with 11 bases between. This chain's CDR3 is CASVAGFNEKLFF. In DNA, the CDR3 is TGTGCCAGCGTAGCAGGGTTTAATGAAAAACTGTTTTTT.

The chain joins TRBV2 to TRBJ2-2, with D unresolved. The CDR3 sequence is 14 residues long. Trimming shortened V by 5 bases and J by 6 bases, and 13 bases separated the two germline ends. The germline CDR1 and CDR2 sequences are SNHLY and FYNNEI. The CDR3 bases are TGTGCCAGCAGTAGAGGCCTGAATGCCGGGGAGCTGTTTTTT. Amino acid sequence: CASSRGLNAGELFF.

The genes are TRBV27 and TRBJ1-2, with D maybe TRBD1 (6 bases). With 5 bases removed from V and 8 bases from J, the gap between germline ends came to 27 bases. Germline CDR1 reads MNHEY; CDR2 reads SMNVEV (reference sequence). The CDR3 sequence is 17 residues long. This chain's CDR3 is CASSPRRLRTVGEGYTF. CDR3 coding DNA: TGTGCCAGCAGTCCACGCCGATTAAGGACAGTGGGAGAGGGCTACACCTTC.

V is TRBV3-1 (or the pseudogene TRBV3-2) and J is TRBJ2-5; D not resolved. The CDR3 has 12 amino acids. V lost 1 base and J lost 5, with 5 bases in between. CDR1 and CDR2 from the germline V gene are LGHDT and YNNKEL (reference sequence). The CDR3, as DNA: TGTGCCAGCAGCCAAGTCTTGGAGACCCAGTACTTC. Translation gives CASSQVLETQYF.

The rearrangement joins TRBV6-5 to TRBJ1-1; D gene unclear. Trimming pared 5 bases from V and 10 bases from J, leaving 14 bases between. CDR1 is MNHEY, CDR2 SVGAGI, per germline. The length of the CDR3 is 12 residues. The CDR3 nucleotides are TGTGCCAGCAGTCCCGGGGAGGCTACAGCTTTCTTT. Its translation: CASSPGEATAFF.